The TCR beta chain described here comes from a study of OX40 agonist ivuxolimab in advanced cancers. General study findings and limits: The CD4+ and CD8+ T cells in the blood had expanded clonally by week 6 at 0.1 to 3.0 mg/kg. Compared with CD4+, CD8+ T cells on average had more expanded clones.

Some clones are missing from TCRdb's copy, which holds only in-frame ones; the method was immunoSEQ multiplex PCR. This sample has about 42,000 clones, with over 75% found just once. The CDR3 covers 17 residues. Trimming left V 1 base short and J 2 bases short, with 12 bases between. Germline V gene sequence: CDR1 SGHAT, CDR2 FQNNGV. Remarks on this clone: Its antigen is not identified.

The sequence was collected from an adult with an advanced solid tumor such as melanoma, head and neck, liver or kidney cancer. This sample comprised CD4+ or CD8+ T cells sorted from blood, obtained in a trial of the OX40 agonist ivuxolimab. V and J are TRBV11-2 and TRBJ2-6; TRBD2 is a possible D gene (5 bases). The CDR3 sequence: CASSLAPGVPGANVLTF. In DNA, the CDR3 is TGTGCCAGCAGCTTAGCCCCCGGGGTTCCTGGGGCCAACGTCCTGACTTTC.